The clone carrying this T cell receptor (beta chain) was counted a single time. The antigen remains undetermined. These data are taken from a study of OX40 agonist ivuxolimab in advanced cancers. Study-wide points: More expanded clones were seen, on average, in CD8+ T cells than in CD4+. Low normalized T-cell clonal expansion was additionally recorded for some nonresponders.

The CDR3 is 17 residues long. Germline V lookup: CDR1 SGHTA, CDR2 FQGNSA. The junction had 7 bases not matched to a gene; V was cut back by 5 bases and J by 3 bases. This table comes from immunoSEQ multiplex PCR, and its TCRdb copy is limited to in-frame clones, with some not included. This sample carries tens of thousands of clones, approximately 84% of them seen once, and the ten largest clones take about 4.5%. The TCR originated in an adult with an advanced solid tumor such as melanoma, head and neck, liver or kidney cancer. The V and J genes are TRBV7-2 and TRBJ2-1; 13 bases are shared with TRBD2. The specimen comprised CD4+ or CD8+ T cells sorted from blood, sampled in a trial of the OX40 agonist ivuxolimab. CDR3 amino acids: CASSPNRLAGGYNEQFF. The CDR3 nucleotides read TGTGCCAGCAGCCCCAACAGACTAGCGGGGGGCTACAATGAGCAGTTCTTC.